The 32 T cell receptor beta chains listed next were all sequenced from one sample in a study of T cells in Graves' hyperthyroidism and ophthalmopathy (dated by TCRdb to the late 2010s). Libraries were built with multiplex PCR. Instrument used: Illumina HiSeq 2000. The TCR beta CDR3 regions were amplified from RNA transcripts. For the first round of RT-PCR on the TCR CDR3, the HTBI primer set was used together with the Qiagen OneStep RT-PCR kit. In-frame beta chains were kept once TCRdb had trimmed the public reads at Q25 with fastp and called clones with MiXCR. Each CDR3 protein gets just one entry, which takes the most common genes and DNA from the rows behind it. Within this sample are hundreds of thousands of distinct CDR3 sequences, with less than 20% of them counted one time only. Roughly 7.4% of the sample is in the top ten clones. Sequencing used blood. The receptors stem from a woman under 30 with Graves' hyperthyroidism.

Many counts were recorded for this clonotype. CDR3 region: CSGDREGTDTQYF. The CDR3 DNA is TGCAGCGGAGACAGGGAGGGTACAGATACGCAGTATTTT. This chain connects TRBV29-1 to TRBJ2-3; either TRBD1 or TRBD2 may supply D (7 bases each). Germline V gives CDR1 SQVTM, CDR2 ANQGSEA. Trimming removed 7 bases at V and 3 bases at J, with 14 bases between. This CDR3 is 13 amino acids long.

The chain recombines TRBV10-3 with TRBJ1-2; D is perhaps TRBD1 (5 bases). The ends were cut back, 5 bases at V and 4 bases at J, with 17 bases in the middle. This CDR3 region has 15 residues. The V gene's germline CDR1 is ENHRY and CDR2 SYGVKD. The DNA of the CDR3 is TGTGCCATCAGTCCGACAGTTTTTCTCTCCTATGGCTACACCTTC. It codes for CAISPTVFLSYGYTF.

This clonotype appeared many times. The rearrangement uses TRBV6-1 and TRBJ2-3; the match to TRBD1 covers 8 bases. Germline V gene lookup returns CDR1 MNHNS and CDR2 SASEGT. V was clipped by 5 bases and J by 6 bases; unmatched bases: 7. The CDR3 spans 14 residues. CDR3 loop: CASSIAGGRDTQYF. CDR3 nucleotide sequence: TGTGCCAGCAGTATCGCAGGGGGCAGGGATACGCAGTATTTT.

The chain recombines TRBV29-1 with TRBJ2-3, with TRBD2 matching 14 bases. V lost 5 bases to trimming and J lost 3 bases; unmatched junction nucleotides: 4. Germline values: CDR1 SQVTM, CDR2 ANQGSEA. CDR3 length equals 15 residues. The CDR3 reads CSVPGTSGRTDTQYF. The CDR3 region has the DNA TGCAGCGTTCCCGGGACTAGCGGGAGAACAGATACGCAGTATTTT.

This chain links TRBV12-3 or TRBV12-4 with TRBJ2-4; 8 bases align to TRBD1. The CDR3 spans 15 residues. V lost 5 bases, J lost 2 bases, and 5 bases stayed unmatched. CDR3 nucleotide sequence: TGTGCCAGCAGTCCCGACAGGGGACCCAAAAACATTCAGTACTTC. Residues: CASSPDRGPKNIQYF.

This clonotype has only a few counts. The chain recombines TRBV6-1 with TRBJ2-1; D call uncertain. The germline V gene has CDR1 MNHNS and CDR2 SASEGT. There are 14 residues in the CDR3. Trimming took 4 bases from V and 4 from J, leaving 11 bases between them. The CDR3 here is CASSVAFRYNEQFF. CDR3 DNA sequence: TGTGCCAGCAGTGTAGCATTTAGGTACAATGAGCAGTTCTTC.

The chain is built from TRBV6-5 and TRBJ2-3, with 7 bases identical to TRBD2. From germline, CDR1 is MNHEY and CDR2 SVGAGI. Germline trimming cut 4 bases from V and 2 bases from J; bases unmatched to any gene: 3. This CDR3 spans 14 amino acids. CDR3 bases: TGTGCCAGCAGTTTTAAGCGGGACACAGATACGCAGTATTTT. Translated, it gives CASSFKRDTDTQYF.

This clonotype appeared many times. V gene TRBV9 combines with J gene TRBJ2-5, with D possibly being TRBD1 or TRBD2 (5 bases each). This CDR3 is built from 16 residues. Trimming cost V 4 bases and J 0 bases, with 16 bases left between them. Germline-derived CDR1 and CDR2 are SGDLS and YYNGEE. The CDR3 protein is CASSPFGAGHQETQYF. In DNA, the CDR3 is TGTGCCAGCAGCCCTTTCGGGGCGGGCCACCAAGAGACCCAGTACTTC.

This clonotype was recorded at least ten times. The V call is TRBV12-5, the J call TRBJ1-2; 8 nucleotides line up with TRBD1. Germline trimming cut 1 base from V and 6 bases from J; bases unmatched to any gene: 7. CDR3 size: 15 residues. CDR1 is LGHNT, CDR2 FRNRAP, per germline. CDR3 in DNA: TGTGCTAGTGGTTTGGGAGCAGACAGGGGTGATGGCTACACCTTC. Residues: CASGLGADRGDGYTF.

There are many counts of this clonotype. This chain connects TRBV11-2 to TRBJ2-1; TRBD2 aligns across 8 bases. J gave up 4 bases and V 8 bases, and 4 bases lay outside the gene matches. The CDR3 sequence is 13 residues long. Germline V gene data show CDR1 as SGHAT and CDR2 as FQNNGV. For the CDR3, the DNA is TGTGCCAGCCCGGGGGGGCTATACAATGAGCAGTTCTTC. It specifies CASPGGLYNEQFF.

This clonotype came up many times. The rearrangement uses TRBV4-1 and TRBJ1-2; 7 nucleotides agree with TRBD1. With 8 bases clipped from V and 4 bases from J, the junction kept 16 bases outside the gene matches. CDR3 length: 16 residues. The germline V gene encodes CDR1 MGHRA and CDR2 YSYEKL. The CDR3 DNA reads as TGCGCCAGCCGGTTGGATTTTGGGACAGCTTTCTATGGCTACACCTTC. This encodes CASRLDFGTAFYGYTF.

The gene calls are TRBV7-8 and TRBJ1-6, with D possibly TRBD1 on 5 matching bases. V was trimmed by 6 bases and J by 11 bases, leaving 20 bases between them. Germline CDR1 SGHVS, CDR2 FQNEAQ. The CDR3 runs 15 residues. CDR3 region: CASRTGGGGAPPLHF. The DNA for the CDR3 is TGTGCCAGCAGAACTGGGGGGGGAGGAGCTCCACCCCTCCACTTT. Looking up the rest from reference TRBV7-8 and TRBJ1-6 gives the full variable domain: GAGVSQSPRYKVAKRGQDVALRCDPISGHVSLFWYQQALGQGPEFLTYFQNEAQLDKSGLPSDRFFAERPEGSVSTLKIQRTQQEDSAVYLCASRTGGGGAPPLHFGNGTRLTVT.

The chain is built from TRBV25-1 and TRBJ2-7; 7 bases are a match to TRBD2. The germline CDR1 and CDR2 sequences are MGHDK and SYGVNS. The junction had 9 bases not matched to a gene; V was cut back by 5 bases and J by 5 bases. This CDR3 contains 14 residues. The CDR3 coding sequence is TGTGCCAGCAGTCTATCCGGGGGGTCGCACGAGCAGTACTTC. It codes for CASSLSGGSHEQYF.

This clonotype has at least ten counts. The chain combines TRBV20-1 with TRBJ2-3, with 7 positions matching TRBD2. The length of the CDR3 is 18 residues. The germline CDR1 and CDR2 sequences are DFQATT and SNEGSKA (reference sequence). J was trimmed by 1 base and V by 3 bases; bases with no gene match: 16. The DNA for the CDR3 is TGCAGTGCTAGTAAGACAGCGGGAAGGGTCCAAGGCACAGATACGCAGTATTTT. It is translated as CSASKTAGRVQGTDTQYF.

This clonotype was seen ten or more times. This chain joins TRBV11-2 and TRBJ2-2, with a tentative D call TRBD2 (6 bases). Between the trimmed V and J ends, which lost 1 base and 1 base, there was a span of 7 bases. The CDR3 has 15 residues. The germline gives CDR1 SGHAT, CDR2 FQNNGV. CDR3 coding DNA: TGTGCCAGCAGCTTAGCGGGGGAGAACACCGGGGAGCTGTTTTTT. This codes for CASSLAGENTGELFF. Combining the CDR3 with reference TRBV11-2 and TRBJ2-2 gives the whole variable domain EAGVAQSPRYKIIEKRQSVAFWCNPISGHATLYWYQQILGQGPKLLIQFQNNGVVDDSQLPKDRFSAERLKGVDSTLKIQPAKLEDSAVYLCASSLAGENTGELFFGEGSRLTVL.

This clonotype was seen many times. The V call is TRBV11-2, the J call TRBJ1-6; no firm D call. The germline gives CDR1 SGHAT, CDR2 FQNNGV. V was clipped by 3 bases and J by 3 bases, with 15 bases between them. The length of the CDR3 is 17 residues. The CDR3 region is CASSFLALQFYNSPLHF. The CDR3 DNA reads TGTGCCAGCAGCTTTCTCGCCCTGCAGTTCTATAATTCACCCCTCCACTTT.

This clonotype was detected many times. CDR3 in amino acids: CASSLKGGGEKLFF. DNA for the CDR3: TGTGCCAGCAGCTTAAAGGGAGGGGGTGAAAAACTGTTTTTT. The genes are TRBV3-1 and TRBJ1-4; weak D call: TRBD1 (6 bases). The CDR3 spans 14 residues. Germline V gene lookup returns CDR1 LGHDT and CDR2 YNNKEL (reference sequence). Deletions cut 5 bases from V and 7 bases from J, with 14 bases between.

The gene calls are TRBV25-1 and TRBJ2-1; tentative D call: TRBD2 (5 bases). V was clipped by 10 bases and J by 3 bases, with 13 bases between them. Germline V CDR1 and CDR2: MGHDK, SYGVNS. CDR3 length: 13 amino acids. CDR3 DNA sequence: TGTGCCACCCTAGCCGATTTCTACAATGAGCAGTTCTTC. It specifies CATLADFYNEQFF. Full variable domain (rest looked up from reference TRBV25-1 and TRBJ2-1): EADIYQTPRYLVIGTGKKITLECSQTMGHDKMYWYQQDPGMELHLIHYSYGVNSTEKGDLSSESTVSRIRTEHFPLTLESARPSHTSQYLCATLADFYNEQFFGPGTRLTVL.

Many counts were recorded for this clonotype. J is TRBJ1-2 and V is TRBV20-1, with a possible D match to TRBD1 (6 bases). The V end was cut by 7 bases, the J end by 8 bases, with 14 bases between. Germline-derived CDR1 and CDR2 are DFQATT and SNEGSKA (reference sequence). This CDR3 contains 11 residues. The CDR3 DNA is TGCAGTGTTTGGCCAGGGGACGGCTACACCTTC. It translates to CSVWPGDGYTF.

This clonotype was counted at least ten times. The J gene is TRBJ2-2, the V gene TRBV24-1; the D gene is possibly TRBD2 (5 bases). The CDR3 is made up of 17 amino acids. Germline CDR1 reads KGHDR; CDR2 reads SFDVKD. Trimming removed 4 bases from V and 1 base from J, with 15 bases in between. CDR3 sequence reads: CATSDPGPAGNTGELFF. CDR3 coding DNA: TGTGCCACCAGTGACCCCGGGCCCGCGGGGAACACCGGGGAGCTGTTTTTT.

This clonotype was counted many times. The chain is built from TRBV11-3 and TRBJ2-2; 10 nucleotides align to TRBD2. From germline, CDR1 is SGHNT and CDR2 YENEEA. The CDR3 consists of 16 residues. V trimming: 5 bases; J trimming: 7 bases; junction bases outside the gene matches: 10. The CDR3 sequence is CASSPPAGGPVGELFF. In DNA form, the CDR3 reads TGTGCCAGCAGCCCACCAGCGGGAGGGCCCGTCGGGGAGCTGTTTTTT.

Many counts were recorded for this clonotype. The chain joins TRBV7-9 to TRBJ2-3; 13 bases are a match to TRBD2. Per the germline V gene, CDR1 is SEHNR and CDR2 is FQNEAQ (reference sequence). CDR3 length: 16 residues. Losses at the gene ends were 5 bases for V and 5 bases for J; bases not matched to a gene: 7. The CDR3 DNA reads TGTGCCAGCAGCGCGTTACTAGCGGGAGGGAGAGATACGCAGTATTTT. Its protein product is CASSALLAGGRDTQYF.

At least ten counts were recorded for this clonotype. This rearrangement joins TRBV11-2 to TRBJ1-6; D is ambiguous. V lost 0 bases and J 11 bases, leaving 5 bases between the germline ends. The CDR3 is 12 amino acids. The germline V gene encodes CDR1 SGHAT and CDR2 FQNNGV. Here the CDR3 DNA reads TGTGCCAGCAGCTTAGATGGCACACCCCTCCACTTT. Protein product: CASSLDGTPLHF.

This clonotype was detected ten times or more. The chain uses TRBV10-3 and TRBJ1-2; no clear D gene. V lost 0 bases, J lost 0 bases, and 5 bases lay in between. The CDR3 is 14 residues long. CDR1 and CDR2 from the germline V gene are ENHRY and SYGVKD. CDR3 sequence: CAISESSPNYGYTF. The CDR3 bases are TGTGCCATCAGTGAGTCCAGTCCTAACTATGGCTACACCTTC.

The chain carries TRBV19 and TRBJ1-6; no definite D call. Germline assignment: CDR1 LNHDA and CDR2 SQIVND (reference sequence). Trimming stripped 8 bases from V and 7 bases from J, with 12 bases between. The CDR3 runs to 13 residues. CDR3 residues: CASSAGGNSPLHF. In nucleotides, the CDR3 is TGTGCCAGTTCGGCAGGAGGAAATTCACCCCTCCACTTT.

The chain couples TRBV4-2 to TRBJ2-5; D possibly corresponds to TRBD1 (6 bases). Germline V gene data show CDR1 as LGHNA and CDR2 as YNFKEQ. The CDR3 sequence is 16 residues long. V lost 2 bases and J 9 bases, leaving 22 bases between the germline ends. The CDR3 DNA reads TGTGCCAGCAGCCAACTTTCCGGGACACGAGGCCAGGCCCAGTACTTC. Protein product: CASSQLSGTRGQAQYF.

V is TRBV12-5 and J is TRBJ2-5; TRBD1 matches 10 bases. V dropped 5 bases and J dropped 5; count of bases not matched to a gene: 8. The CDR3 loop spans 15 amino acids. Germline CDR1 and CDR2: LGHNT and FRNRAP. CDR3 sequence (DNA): TGTGCTAGTGGTGCAGGGACAGGGGCCAGGGAGACCCAGTACTTC. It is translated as CASGAGTGARETQYF.

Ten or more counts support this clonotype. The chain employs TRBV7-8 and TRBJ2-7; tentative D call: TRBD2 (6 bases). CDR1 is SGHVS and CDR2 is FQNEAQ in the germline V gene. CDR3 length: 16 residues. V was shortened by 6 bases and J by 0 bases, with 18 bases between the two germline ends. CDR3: CASSRDSGGPSYEQYF. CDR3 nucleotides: TGTGCCAGCAGTAGAGACTCCGGAGGGCCCTCCTACGAGCAGTACTTC.

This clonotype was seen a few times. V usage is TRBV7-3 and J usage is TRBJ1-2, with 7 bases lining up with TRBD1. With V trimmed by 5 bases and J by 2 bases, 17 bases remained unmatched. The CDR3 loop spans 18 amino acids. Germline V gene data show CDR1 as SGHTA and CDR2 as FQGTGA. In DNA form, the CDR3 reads TGTGCCAGCAGCACCTCAGGGGGGGCGGGCCGGGCGAACTATGGCTACACCTTC. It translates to CASSTSGGAGRANYGYTF.

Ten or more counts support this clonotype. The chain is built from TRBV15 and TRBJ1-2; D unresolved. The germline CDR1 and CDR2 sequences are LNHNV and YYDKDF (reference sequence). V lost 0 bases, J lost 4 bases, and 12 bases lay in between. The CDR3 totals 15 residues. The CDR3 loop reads CATSREDRLAYGYTF. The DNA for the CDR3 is TGTGCCACCAGCAGAGAGGACCGACTTGCCTATGGCTACACCTTC. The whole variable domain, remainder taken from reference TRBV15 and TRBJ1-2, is DAMVIQNPRYQVTQFGKPVTLSCSQTLNHNVMYWYQQKSSQAPKLLFHYYDKDFNNEADTPDNFQSRRPNTSFCFLDIRSPGLGDTAMYLCATSREDRLAYGYTFGSGTRLTVV.

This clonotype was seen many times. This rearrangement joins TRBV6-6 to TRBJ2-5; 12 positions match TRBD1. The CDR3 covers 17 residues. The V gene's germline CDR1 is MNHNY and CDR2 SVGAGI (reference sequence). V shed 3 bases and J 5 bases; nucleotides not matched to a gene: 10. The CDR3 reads CASSYGDRGLIRETQYF. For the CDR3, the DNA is TGTGCCAGCAGTTATGGGGACAGGGGGCTTATCAGGGAGACCCAGTACTTC.

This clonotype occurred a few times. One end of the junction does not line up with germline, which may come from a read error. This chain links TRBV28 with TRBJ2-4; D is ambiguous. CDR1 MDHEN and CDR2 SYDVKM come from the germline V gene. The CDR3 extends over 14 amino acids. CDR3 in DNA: TGTGCCGGCAGGACGGTCCTAGCCAAAAACATTCAGTACTTC. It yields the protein CAGRTVLAKNIQYF.